This T cell receptor (beta chain) was sequenced for a study of CD8+CD57+ T cells in acquired aplastic anemia. Study-wide background: Healthy donor CD4+ cell samples had a mean of about 10.8 million reads. Study-wide points: With respect to CD8+ Simpson's diversity, patients and controls did not differ significantly.

In this sample, this clonotype turned up a few times. Its antigen is unidentified. V dropped 6 bases and J dropped 9 bases, with 14 bases sitting between them. Germline loops: CDR1 DFQATT, CDR2 SNEGSKA (reference sequence). The CDR3 consists of 11 residues. Genomic DNA, serving as template, underwent TCR beta VDJ and CDR3 profiling. TCRdb independently ran MiXCR on the reads; one entry per CDR3 protein. In the table there are hundreds of thousands of distinct CDR3 sequences, 65% to 75% of which are singletons. The chain employs TRBV20-1 and TRBJ1-2; the D is unclear. Sequencing was done on a sample of sorted CD4+, CD8+, or CD8+CD57+ T cells (not recorded which) from PBMCs. This clonotype was obtained from a human donor in good health, serving as a control. The CDR3 is CSAQSAGSYTF. The DNA of the CDR3 is TGCAGTGCCCAGTCGGCGGGGAGCTACACCTTC.